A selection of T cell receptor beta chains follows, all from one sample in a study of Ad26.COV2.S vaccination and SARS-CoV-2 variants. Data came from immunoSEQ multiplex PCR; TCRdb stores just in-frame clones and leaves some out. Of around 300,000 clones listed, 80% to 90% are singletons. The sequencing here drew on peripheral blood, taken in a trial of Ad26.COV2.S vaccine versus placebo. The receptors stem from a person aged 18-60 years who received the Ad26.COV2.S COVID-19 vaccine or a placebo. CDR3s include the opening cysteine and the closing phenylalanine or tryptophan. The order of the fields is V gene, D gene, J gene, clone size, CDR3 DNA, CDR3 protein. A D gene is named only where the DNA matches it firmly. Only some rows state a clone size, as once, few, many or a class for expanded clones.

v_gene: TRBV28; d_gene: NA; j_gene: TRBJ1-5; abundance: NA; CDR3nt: TGTGCCAGCAGTCCCCGCTTAGGGCAGGACCAGCCCCAGCATTTT; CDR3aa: CASSPRLGQDQPQHF
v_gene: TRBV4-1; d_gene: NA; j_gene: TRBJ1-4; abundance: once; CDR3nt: TGCGCCAGCAGCCAAGCGTCCGGGACTTTCCCACTTGGGTATGAAAAACTGTTTTTT; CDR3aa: CASSQASGTFPLGYEKLFF
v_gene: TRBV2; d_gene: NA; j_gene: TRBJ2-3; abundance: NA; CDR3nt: TGTGCCAGCTACAGCAAAACAGATACGCAGTATTTT; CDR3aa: CASYSKTDTQYF
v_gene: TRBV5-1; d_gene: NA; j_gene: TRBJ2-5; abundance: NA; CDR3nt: TGCGCCAGCAGCTTGGTGGCGGGGAAAGAGACCCAGTACTTC; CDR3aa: CASSLVAGKETQYF
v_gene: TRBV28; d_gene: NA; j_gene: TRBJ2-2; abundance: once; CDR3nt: TGTGCCAGCAGTTTTCAGGGGAACACCGGGGAGCTGTTTTTT; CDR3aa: CASSFQGNTGELFF
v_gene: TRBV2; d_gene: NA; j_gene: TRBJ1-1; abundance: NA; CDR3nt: TGTGCCAGCAGTGGTTTCGCTGAAGCTTTCTTT; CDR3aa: CASSGFAEAFF
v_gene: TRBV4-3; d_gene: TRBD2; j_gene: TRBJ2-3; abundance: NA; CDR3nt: TGCGCCAGCAGCCAAGATGCAGCGGGGGCCCCCACAGATACGCAGTATTTT; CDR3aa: CASSQDAAGAPTDTQYF
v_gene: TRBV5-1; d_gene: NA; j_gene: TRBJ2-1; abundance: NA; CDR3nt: TGCGCCAGCAGCTTGCGACTAGTCGACAATGAGCAGTTCTTC; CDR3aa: CASSLRLVDNEQFF
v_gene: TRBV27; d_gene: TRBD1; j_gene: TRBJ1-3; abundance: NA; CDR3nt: TGTGCCAGCAGTTACAGGGGCTCTGGAAACACCATATATTTT; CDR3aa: CASSYRGSGNTIYF
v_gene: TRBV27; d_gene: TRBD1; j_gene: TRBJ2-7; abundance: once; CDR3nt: TGTGCCAGCAGTTGGAGGGACAGGGTAACCTACGAGCAGTACTTC; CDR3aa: CASSWRDRVTYEQYF
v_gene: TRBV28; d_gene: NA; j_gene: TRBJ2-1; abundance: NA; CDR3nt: TGTGCCAGCAGTCCCGGGGACTACAATGAGCAGTTCTTC; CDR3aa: CASSPGDYNEQFF
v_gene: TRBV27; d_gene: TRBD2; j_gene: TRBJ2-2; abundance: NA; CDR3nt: TGTGCCAGCAGACCCCTAAGCGGGGCGAACACCGGGGAGCTGTTTTTT; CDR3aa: CASRPLSGANTGELFF
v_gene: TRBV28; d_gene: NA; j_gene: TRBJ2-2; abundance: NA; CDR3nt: TGTGCCAGCAGTTCCTCCAGTGGGCAGGGTGTTACCGGGGAGCTGTTTTTT; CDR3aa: CASSSSSGQGVTGELFF
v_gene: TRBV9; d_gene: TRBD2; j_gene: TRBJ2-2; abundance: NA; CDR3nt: TGTGCCAGCAGCGTAGGCGGGAGCGGGAGTGTCACCGGGGAGCTGTTTTTT; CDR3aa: CASSVGGSGSVTGELFF
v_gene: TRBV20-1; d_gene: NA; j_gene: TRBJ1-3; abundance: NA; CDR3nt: TGCAGTGCTAGTGTAGGACCGCAAGGAAACACCATATATTTT; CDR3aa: CSASVGPQGNTIYF
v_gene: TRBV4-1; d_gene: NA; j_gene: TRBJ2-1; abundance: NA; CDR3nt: TGCGCCAGCAGCCAAGATAGGGTAGGGGGCAATGAGCAGTTCTTC; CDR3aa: CASSQDRVGGNEQFF
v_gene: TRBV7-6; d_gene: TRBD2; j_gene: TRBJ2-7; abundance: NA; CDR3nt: TGTGCCAGCAGCTTAATGGCGGGAGGGATCTCCTACGAGCAGTACTTC; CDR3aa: CASSLMAGGISYEQYF
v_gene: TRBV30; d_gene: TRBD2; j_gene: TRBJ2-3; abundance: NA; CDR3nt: TGTGCCTGGAGTGCCCGCCTCGGGACTAGCGGGAGAACAGATACGCAGTATTTT; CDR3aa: CAWSARLGTSGRTDTQYF
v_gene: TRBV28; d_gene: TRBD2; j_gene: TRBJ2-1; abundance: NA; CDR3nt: TGTGCCAGCAGTTTGACTAGCGGGAGTAGCCACAATGAGCAGTTCTTC; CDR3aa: CASSLTSGSSHNEQFF
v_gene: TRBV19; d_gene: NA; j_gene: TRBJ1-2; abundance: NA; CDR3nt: TGTGCCAGTACGTGGAGGGAGGGATATGGCTACACCTTC; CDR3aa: CASTWREGYGYTF
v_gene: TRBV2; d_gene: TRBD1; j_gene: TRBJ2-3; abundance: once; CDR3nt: TGTGCCAGCAGAGAGACAGGGGGCACAGATACGCAGTATTTT; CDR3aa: CASRETGGTDTQYF
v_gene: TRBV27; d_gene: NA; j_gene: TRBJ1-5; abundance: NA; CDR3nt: TGTGCCATCCGGGGGGGGCGGGATCAGCCCCAGCATTTT; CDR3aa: CAIRGGRDQPQHF
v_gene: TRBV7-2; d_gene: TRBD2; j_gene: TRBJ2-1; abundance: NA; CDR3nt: TGTGCCAGCAGCGCAACTTCTAGCGGGGGAACATACAATGAGCAGTTCTTC; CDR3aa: CASSATSSGGTYNEQFF
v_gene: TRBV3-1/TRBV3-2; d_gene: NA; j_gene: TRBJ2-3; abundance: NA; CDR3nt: TGTGCCAGCAGCCTTGCCTGGGATACGCAGTATTTT; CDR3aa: CASSLAWDTQYF